Listed below are T cell receptor beta chains from one sample, sequenced in a study of cytomegalovirus exposure and HLA in healthy donors. TCRdb's table, derived via immunoSEQ multiplex PCR, lists solely in-frame clones and lacks some. The table has 110,000 or so clones, around 85% seen once. The sample taken for sequencing was PBMCs. The source of these receptors is a man between 18 and 29 years old in good health and CMV-seropositive. Each CDR3 is given with its conserved first and last residue. A D gene is named only where the DNA matches it firmly. Only some rows state a clone size, as once, few, many or a class for expanded clones.

V	size	D	J	DNA	CDR3
TRBV2	NA	TRBD1	TRBJ1-4	TGTGCCAGCCTTTGGGACAGGAATAATGAAAAACTGTTTTTT	CASLWDRNNEKLFF
TRBV27	NA	NA	TRBJ2-5	TGTGCCAGCAGTTTATCAGGGGCCGAGACCCAGTACTTC	CASSLSGAETQYF
TRBV14	NA	TRBD1	TRBJ1-2	TGTGCCAGCAGCCATGGTGACAGGGGTCCTACTGGCTACACCTTC	CASSHGDRGPTGYTF
TRBV19	NA	TRBD1	TRBJ1-2	TGTGCCAGTAGTATCACGCCGGGACAGGGTAACTATGGCTACACCTTC	CASSITPGQGNYGYTF
TRBV4-2	NA	NA	TRBJ2-1	TGTGCCAGCAGCCAAGATTGGGGCGGACCCAATGAGCAGTTCTTC	CASSQDWGGPNEQFF
TRBV11-3	few	NA	TRBJ2-7	TGTGCCAGCAGCCCCGCCGGGGGCTACGAGCAGTACTTC	CASSPAGGYEQYF
TRBV2	NA	NA	TRBJ2-2	TGTGCCAGCAGTGTGGGGGCCGGCACCGGGGAGCTGTTTTTT	CASSVGAGTGELFF
TRBV4-2	NA	NA	TRBJ2-3	TGTGCCAGCAGCCTCCCAGGTTTTACGCGGGCTCCTAGCACAGATACGCAGTATTTT	CASSLPGFTRAPSTDTQYF
TRBV5-8	once	TRBD1	TRBJ2-1	TGTGCCAGCAGTAGGGGGCAGGTCAACTACAATGAGCAGTTCTTC	CASSRGQVNYNEQFF
TRBV4-2	NA	NA	TRBJ2-5	TGTGCCAGCAGCCAAGATGCCAGGGAAGAGACCCAGTACTTC	CASSQDAREETQYF
TRBV28	once	NA	TRBJ2-3	TGTGCCAGCAGTTTATCGGGGGAAGTGAATACGCAGTATTTT	CASSLSGEVNTQYF
TRBV10-3	NA	TRBD1	TRBJ2-7	TGTGCCATCAGGAGGACAGGGGGCTCCTACGAGCAGTACTTC	CAIRRTGGSYEQYF
TRBV2	NA	NA	TRBJ2-2	TGTGCCAGCAGTCCGGGGGCGAACACCGGGGAGCTGTTTTTT	CASSPGANTGELFF
TRBV7-2	NA	NA	TRBJ1-2	TGTGCCAGCAGCTCAGGGGTAGGCTATGGCTACACCTTC	CASSSGVGYGYTF
TRBV27	NA	TRBD1	TRBJ1-4	TGTGCCAGCAGGTTGACAGGGTCGGGCGAAAAACTGTTTTTT	CASRLTGSGEKLFF
TRBV7-9	NA	TRBD1	TRBJ1-1	TGTGCCAGCAGCCCACCGGGACAGGCCTATGAAGCTTTCTTT	CASSPPGQAYEAFF
TRBV27	NA	NA	TRBJ2-5	TGTGCCAGCAACCTATTTAAACGCGGACAGACCCAAGAGACCCAGTACTTC	CASNLFKRGQTQETQYF
TRBV9	NA	TRBD2	TRBJ2-3	TGTGCCAGCAGCGTAGTGGCTAGCGGGGGGGCAAGCACAGATACGCAGTATTTT	CASSVVASGGASTDTQYF
TRBV6-1	many	NA	TRBJ1-1	TGTGCCAGCAGTGAAGAGCCGACAGGGAACACTGAAGCTTTCTTT	CASSEEPTGNTEAFF
TRBV25-1	NA	NA	TRBJ2-7	TGTGCCAGCAGTGAACGAGGGACAAGTTACGAGCAGTACTTC	CASSERGTSYEQYF
TRBV28	NA	NA	TRBJ1-2	TGTGCCAGCAGTCCAGAGACAGGAAGAAGGGAAAACTATGGCTACACCTTC	CASSPETGRRENYGYTF
TRBV28	NA	NA	TRBJ2-7	TGTGCCAGCAGATCCGGGACATACTACGAGCAGTACTTC	CASRSGTYYEQYF
TRBV9	once	NA	TRBJ2-5	TGTGCCAGCAGCGTAGCTGGGGGGATACAAGAGACCCAGTACTTC	CASSVAGGIQETQYF
TRBV6-5	once	NA	TRBJ1-2	TGTGCCAGCAGTCAGTTAAATGGCTACACCTTC	CASSQLNGYTF
TRBV4-2	NA	NA	TRBJ1-4	TGTGCCAGCAGCCAAGTATGGGGGGATAGGAATGAAAAACTGTTTTTT	CASSQVWGDRNEKLFF
TRBV28	NA	NA	TRBJ1-6	TGTGCCAGCAGTGGGACTGGAAGCAGGAATTCACCCCTCCACTTT	CASSGTGSRNSPLHF
TRBV7-6	NA	TRBD1	TRBJ2-3	TGTGCCAGCAGCTCAGACAGGGATTGGAGCACAGATACGCAGTATTTT	CASSSDRDWSTDTQYF
TRBV19	NA	TRBD2	TRBJ2-1	TGTGCCAGTAGTCTGCGATCCGGGACTAGCCGCAATGAGCAGTTCTTC	CASSLRSGTSRNEQFF
TRBV5-5	NA	NA	TRBJ1-2	TGTGCCAGCAGCTTATTAAATGCACTCGAACTTCATGGCTACACCTTC	CASSLLNALELHGYTF